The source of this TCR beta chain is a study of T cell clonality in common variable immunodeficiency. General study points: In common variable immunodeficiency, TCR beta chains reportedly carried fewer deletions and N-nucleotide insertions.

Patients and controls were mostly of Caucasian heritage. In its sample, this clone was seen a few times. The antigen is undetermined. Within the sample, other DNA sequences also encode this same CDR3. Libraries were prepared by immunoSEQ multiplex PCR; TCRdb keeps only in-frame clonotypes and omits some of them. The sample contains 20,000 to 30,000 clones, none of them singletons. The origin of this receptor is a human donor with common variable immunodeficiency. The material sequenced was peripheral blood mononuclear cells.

CDR3 bases read: TGTGCCAGCAGTGAGGTAGCGGGAGGAGAGACC. This sequence encodes CASSEVAGGET. The full CDR3 reads CASSEVAGGETQYF. The chain couples TRBV2 to TRBJ2-5; 10 bases align to TRBD2. The CDR3 is cut off 3 residues early in the read; its end comes from the germline J gene. The junction had 2 bases not matched to a gene; V was cut back by 3 bases and J by 4 bases. The germline V gene has CDR1 SNHLY and CDR2 FYNNEI. This CDR3 contains 14 residues.